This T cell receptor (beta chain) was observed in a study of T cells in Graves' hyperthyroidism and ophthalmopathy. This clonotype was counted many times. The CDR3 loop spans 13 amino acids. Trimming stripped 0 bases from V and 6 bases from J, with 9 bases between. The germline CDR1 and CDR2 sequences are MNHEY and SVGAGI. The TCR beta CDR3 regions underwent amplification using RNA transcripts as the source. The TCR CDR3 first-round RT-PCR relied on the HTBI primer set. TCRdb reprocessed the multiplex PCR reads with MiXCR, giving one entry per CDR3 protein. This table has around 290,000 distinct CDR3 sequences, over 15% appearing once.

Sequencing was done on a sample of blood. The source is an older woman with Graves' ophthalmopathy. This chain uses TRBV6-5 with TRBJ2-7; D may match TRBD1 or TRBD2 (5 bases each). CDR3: CASSYSLGAEQYF. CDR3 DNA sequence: TGTGCCAGCAGTTACTCGCTCGGGGCCGAGCAGTACTTC.